This is a list of T cell receptor delta chains from one sample in a study of fetal and pediatric gammadelta thymocytes. TCRdb reapplied CATT to the reads. The sample records 2,000 or so delta-chain clones, approximately 23% being singletons. Input material: non-Vgamma9Vdelta2 gamma-delta T cells from the thymus. Receptors were obtained from a child who underwent cardiac surgery and was recorded as healthy. The CDR3 runs from the conserved cysteine through the conserved F or W. Fields, in order: D gene, V gene, J gene, clone size, CDR3 DNA, CDR3 protein. D genes are given only for firm matches. For some rows the clone size is stated as once, few or many, or as a class when expanded; others skip it.

TRDD2,TRAV29/DV5,TRDJ1,large,TGTGCAGCAAACTTCCTACATGGCGGGGGTTACACCGATAAACTCATCTTT,CAANFLHGGGYTDKLIF
-,TRDV1,TRDJ1,medium-sized,TGTGCTCTTGGGGTCGCCGTTTCCTCCCTGCGGGGGGCCGTGTACACCGATAAACTCATCTTT,CALGVAVSSLRGAVYTDKLIF
-,TRDV1,TRDJ3,few,TGTGCTCTTGGGGAACCTTCCCCGGCCAGCTCCTGGGACACCCGACAGATGTTTTTC,CALGEPSPASSWDTRQMFF
TRDD3,TRDV1,TRDJ1,large,TGTGCTCTTGGGGAACGTACTGGGGGATGGGAACCCACCGATAAACTCATCTTT,CALGERTGGWEPTDKLIF
TRDD3,TRDV1,TRDJ1,medium-sized,TGTGCTCTTGGGGAACTAGATCGAGGGTTTCCTACTAACTTACTGGGGGATGACGCCGATAAACTCATCTTT,CALGELDRGFPTNLLGDDADKLIF
-,TRDV1,TRDJ1,few,TGTGCTCTTGGGGAACTACTCCCCTACTGGCTGGGTGAAACAGGCGATAAACTCATCTTT,CALGELLPYWLGETGDKLIF
TRDD3,TRDV1,TRDJ1,-,TGTGCTCTTGGGGGACCCAATTGTCCCTGGGGGGTACGTTGCGCCGATAAACTCATCTTT,CALGGPNCPWGVRCADKLIF
-,TRDV1,TRDJ1,large,TGTGCTCTTGGGGAACTAATACTCTCCTACGAAGGTACTGGGGATCGCACCGATAAACTCATCTTT,CALGELILSYEGTGDRTDKLIF
-,TRDV1,TRDJ1,few,TGTGCTCTTGGGGAACCCGAATTCCTACGAAGGTACTGGGGGCCAAAAGAAGAACTCATCTTT,CALGEPEFLRRYWGPKEELIF
-,TRDV1,TRDJ1,medium-sized,TGTGCTCTTGGGGAAGGGAGTATATGTCGGTGGGGATTCACCGATAAACTCATCTTT,CALGEGSICRWGFTDKLIF
TRDD3,TRAV38-2/DV8,TRDJ1,medium-sized,TGTGCTTATAGGAGCGCTCCGGGTGAGCTAGTTGGGGGATACTCTTGCACCGATAAACTCATCTTT,CAYRSAPGELVGGYSCTDKLIF
TRDD3,TRDV1,TRDJ1,large,TGTGCTCTTGGGGGACGGGATACGCGTAACGCCGATAAACTCATCTTT,CALGGRDTRNADKLIF
-,TRDV3,TRDJ1,medium-sized,TGTGCCTTGACGCTAGGGATGGAGATACAATTGCCATACACCGATAAACTCATCTTT,CALTLGMEIQLPYTDKLIF
-,TRDV1,TRDJ1,large,TGTGCTCTTGGGGAACTAGAGGTCTTCCTTAAACTCATCTTT,CALGELEVFLKLIF
TRDD3,TRDV1,TRDJ1,-,TGTGCTCTTGGGACGGCCCACTGGGGGATACCATTCGATAAACTCATCTTT,CALGTAHWGIPFDKLIF
TRDD2,TRDV1,TRDJ3,medium-sized,TGTGCTCTTGGGGCTAGCGGGCCTTCCTTGATACACCCCTCCTGGGACACCCGACAGATGTTTTTC,CALGASGPSLIHPSWDTRQMFF
TRDD3,TRDV1,TRDJ1,large,TGTGCTCTTGGGAAAGGAGCTTCCTCCCGTACTGGGGGTTGCACCGATAAACTCATCTTT,CALGKGASSRTGGCTDKLIF
-,TRDV1,TRDJ1,medium-sized,TGTGCTCTTGGGGAATCCGGGGGCCTTAGATACACCGATAAACTCATCTTT,CALGESGGLRYTDKLIF
-,TRDV2,TRDJ1,large,TGTGCCTGTGACACCAGGACGGCAAATATGTACGATTTGTACACCGATAAACTCATCTTT,CACDTRTANMYDLYTDKLIF
TRDD3,TRDV1,TRDJ3,medium-sized,TGTGCTCTTGGGGATCGCGGGACCTTCTACCCTCCCAGACTGGGGGATACGCGATCCTGGGACACCCGACAGATGTTTTTC,CALGDRGTFYPPRLGDTRSWDTRQMFF
TRDD2,TRDV1,TRDJ3,medium-sized,TGTGCTCTTGGCTTTCCTACGGGGCATACTGAGGGCTCCTGGGACACCCGACAGATGTTTTTC,CALGFPTGHTEGSWDTRQMFF
TRDD3,TRDV2,TRDJ1,large,TGTGCCTGTGACACAACTCGACTACAACCCGGTACTGGGGGAAAGAAGCCCGGGTACACCGATAAACTCATCTTT,CACDTTRLQPGTGGKKPGYTDKLIF
TRDD3,TRDV3,TRDJ1,medium-sized,TGTGCCTTTCCATCCTTCCGCTATACTGGGGGATGTGATAAACTCATCTTT,CAFPSFRYTGGCDKLIF
TRDD3,TRDV1,TRDJ1,medium-sized,TGTGCTCTTGGGGAACTTTCCTTCCGGGGTACTGGGGGATACCCGATCGATAAACTCATCTTT,CALGELSFRGTGGYPIDKLIF
-,TRDV1,TRDJ2,medium-sized,TGTGCTCTTGGGGAACTGGTATACCCTTCCTACGTGGTGGGGGATATTATGACCGCAGCACAACTCTTCTTT,CALGELVYPSYVVGDIMTAAQLFF
TRDD3,TRDV1,TRDJ1,large,TGTGCTCTTGGGGAACGACCTACGTACTGGGGGATACCAGTTGCCGATAAACTCATCTTT,CALGERPTYWGIPVADKLIF
-,TRDV1,TRDJ1,large,TGTGCTCTTGGGGAAATATTCCTACTGACTGGGGGGCCACCCGGTAAACTCATCTTT,CALGEIFLLTGGPPGKLIF
TRDD2,TRDV1,TRDJ1,medium-sized,TGTGCTCTTGGGGAACTCCGGCCTTCCTACCGGATCCACACCGATAAACTCATCTTT,CALGELRPSYRIHTDKLIF
-,TRDV1,TRDJ1,medium-sized,TGTGCTCTTGGGGAAGGGAGTGGCTTCCTCCAGTACACCGATAAACTCATCTTT,CALGEGSGFLQYTDKLIF
TRDD3,TRAV36/DV7,TRDJ1,large,TGTGCTGTGGAGACGGTGGGGGATTCTCACACCGATAAACTCATCTTT,CAVETVGDSHTDKLIF
-,TRDV1,TRDJ2,medium-sized,TGTGCTCTTGGGAACAACTGGGTCATTACCACCTTGACAGCACAACTCTTCTTT,CALGNNWVITTLTAQLFF
TRDD3,TRDV1,TRDJ1,medium-sized,TGTGCTCTTGGGGAACCCGCTGGGGGCGAACTCATCTTT,CALGEPAGGELIF
-,TRDV1,TRDJ1,medium-sized,TGTGCTCTTGGGGAGTCCGCCTTCCCGCTCCCTTTACTGGGGATCGTAACAAAACTCATCTTT,CALGESAFPLPLLGIVTKLIF
TRDD3,TRDV1,TRDJ1,medium-sized,TGTGCTCTGCGCTGGGCGGCTCACGGGAAACTGGGGGGGTCGTCGAACACCGATAAACTCATCTTT,CALRWAAHGKLGGSSNTDKLIF
TRDD3,TRDV1,TRDJ1,medium-sized,TGTGCTCTTGGGGACACCTCTTCCACTACTGGGGGACCGTACACCGATAAACTCATCTTT,CALGDTSSTTGGPYTDKLIF
TRDD3,TRDV1,TRDJ1,medium-sized,TGTGCTCTTGGGACCCGTTACAAAAACTGGGGGATACCGACCGATAAACTCATCTTT,CALGTRYKNWGIPTDKLIF
TRDD3,TRDV1,TRDJ1,medium-sized,TGTGCTCTTGGGGAACTCGTATGGGGGATAGCCTACACCGATAAACTCATCTTT,CALGELVWGIAYTDKLIF
-,TRDV1,TRDJ1,large,TGTGCTCTTCAATTGCACACCGATAAACTCATCTTT,CALQLHTDKLIF
-,TRDV3,TRDJ1,medium-sized,TGTGCCTTATTTGCTCATACTCAACTCATCTTT,CALFAHTQLIF
-,TRDV1,TRDJ1,few,TGTGCTCTTGGGGAACTAGGAGTCAACATGCGGGAGACCACCGATAAACTCATCTTT,CALGELGVNMRETTDKLIF
TRDD3,TRDV1,TRDJ1,medium-sized,TGTGCTCTTGGGGAACGGAGGTCCGATCCGCCGTCCGACTCGGGGGATACCACCGATAAACTCATCTTT,CALGERRSDPPSDSGDTTDKLIF
-,TRAV36/DV7,TRDJ1,few,TGTGCTGTGACCCGCTTATCAGATCCTACGTGCTCGGGGGACCCCCCTTACACCGATAAACTCATCTTT,CAVTRLSDPTCSGDPPYTDKLIF
TRDD2,TRDV1,TRDJ1,medium-sized,TGTGCTCTTGGGAGCCTTCCTACGATTGATAGGGGCACCGATAAACTCATCTTT,CALGSLPTIDRGTDKLIF
TRDD3,TRDV1,TRDJ1,-,TGTGCTCTTGGGGAACGTGGGACTCCCGCAACTGGGGGACCGTACACCGATAAACTCATCTTT,CALGERGTPATGGPYTDKLIF
-,TRDV1,TRDJ1,medium-sized,TGTGCTCTTGGGGAACGGCCTAGCGGGTACTGTGCCGATAAACTCATCTTT,CALGERPSGYCADKLIF
TRDD3,TRDV1,TRDJ1,medium-sized,TGTGCTCTTGGGGCTCTTCCCGAAACTTCCTTTAGGGGATACGGTGCCGATAAACTCATCTTT,CALGALPETSFRGYGADKLIF
TRDD3,TRAV29/DV5,TRDJ1,few,TGTGCAGCAAGCGCGCTGATTGGTACTGGGGGGGACACCGATAAACTCATCTTT,CAASALIGTGGDTDKLIF
-,TRDV3,TRDJ1,medium-sized,TGTGCCTTTTCATATGGGTCCAGTCGGCGGTGGAGAAACCCCGGCCACACCGATAAACTCATCTTT,CAFSYGSSRRWRNPGHTDKLIF
TRDD3,TRDV1,TRDJ1,medium-sized,TGTGCTCTTGGGGAGCTCATTCCTCTGGGGGATCTGAGGTACACCGATAAACTCATCTTT,CALGELIPLGDLRYTDKLIF
TRDD3,TRDV1,TRDJ2,once,TGTGCTCTTGGGGAACCGATTTGGCTACTGGGGGATACGCTAGAGCGGGCTTTGACAGCACAACTCTTCTTT,CALGEPIWLLGDTLERALTAQLFF
-,TRDV1,TRDJ1,large,TGTGCTCTTGGGGAAACCTTAAGGGGGGTTTCATATTACACCGATAAACTCATCTTT,CALGETLRGVSYYTDKLIF
TRDD3,TRAV29/DV5,TRDJ1,large,TGTGCAGCAAGTTTCTTCCCTAGTAGGTTGGGGGATACTCGCACTCAAAACACCGATAAACTCATCTTT,CAASFFPSRLGDTRTQNTDKLIF
TRDD3,TRDV3,TRDJ4,medium-sized,TGTGCCTTTAAGGGTCTGGGGGATACGCGTGAAGAACCCCTGATCTTT,CAFKGLGDTREEPLIF
TRDD3,TRDV1,TRDJ1,medium-sized,TGTGCTCTTGGGGAACAAGCGGTCCTAGAGTACTGGGGGCCCCTGGATAAACTCATCTTT,CALGEQAVLEYWGPLDKLIF
TRDD3,TRDV1,TRDJ1,medium-sized,TGTGCTCTTGGGGAACAATTGTACTGGGGGATACCCTTAACCGATAAACTCATCTTT,CALGEQLYWGIPLTDKLIF
-,TRDV1,TRDJ1,medium-sized,TGTGCTCTTGGGGAAAGAGGAAGCTTAAGTCTCCACCCTCGACACACCGATAAACTCATCTTT,CALGERGSLSLHPRHTDKLIF
TRDD2,TRDV1,TRDJ2,medium-sized,TGTGCTCTTGGGGAGCCTTCCTACGGGGTGGGGGTAACAGCACAACTCTTCTTT,CALGEPSYGVGVTAQLFF
TRDD3,TRDV3,TRDJ1,large,TGTGCCTTTTGCCCAAGAACTGGGGGACTTAAACTCATCTTT,CAFCPRTGGLKLIF
-,TRDV1,TRDJ1,-,TGTGCTCTTGGGGAACAAAGTTTATCATTAGAACTCATCTTT,CALGEQSLSLELIF
-,TRDV1,TRDJ1,large,TGTGCTCTTGGGGAACTCCCCGCACTACGGCCACGGGGGCCTTGTCCAGAGCCCGATAAACTCATCTTT,CALGELPALRPRGPCPEPDKLIF